Listed below are T cell receptor beta chains from one sample, sequenced in a study of radiation and T cells in renal cell carcinoma. The assay was immunoSEQ multiplex PCR, and TCRdb's table has in-frame clones only and misses some. This table has 75,000 to 90,000 clones, around 89% appearing once. Specimen: blood, collected from a patient whose treatment included radiotherapy and nephrectomy. These receptor sequences come from a woman aged 65 to 85 with renal cell carcinoma. Each CDR3 is given with its conserved first and last residue. The order of the fields is D gene, clone size, J gene, V gene, CDR3 DNA, CDR3 protein. A D gene is named only where the DNA matches it firmly. The listing skips clone size in some rows; elsewhere it reads once, few, many or a size class.

TRBD1 | once | TRBJ2-7 | TRBV6-6 | TGTGCCAGCAGTTCGGGACAGACCTACGAGCAGTACTTC | CASSSGQTYEQYF
NA | NA | TRBJ2-5 | TRBV18 | TGTGCCAGCTCAGATACCGGGGAGACCCAGTACTTC | CASSDTGETQYF
NA | once | TRBJ1-1 | TRBV25-1 | TGTGCCAGCAGTGGGGGGGGGAAAGCTTTCTTT | CASSGGGKAFF
TRBD1 | NA | TRBJ1-2 | TRBV2 | TGTGCCAGCAGTGAAGCGCTGACAGGGGGCTGGGACGTCGGCTACACCTTC | CASSEALTGGWDVGYTF
NA | NA | TRBJ1-1 | TRBV7-9 | TGTGCCAGCAGCTGGTACAGGAACACTGAAGCTTTCTTT | CASSWYRNTEAFF
NA | NA | TRBJ1-5 | TRBV18 | TGTGCCAGCTCCCAAAGGGCTCAGGGAGCTGATAGCAATCAGCCCCAGCATTTT | CASSQRAQGADSNQPQHF
NA | NA | TRBJ1-1 | TRBV30 | TGTGCCTGGAGTCAGAAGCCGACTGAAGCTTTCTTT | CAWSQKPTEAFF
NA | NA | TRBJ2-7 | TRBV7-2 | TGTGCCAGCAGCTTAGAGACAGGTATAGCCTACGAGCAGTACTTC | CASSLETGIAYEQYF
TRBD2 | once | TRBJ2-3 | TRBV25-1 | TGTGCCAGCAGTGACTGGCGGGGGGGCCCAGATACGCAGTATTTT | CASSDWRGGPDTQYF
NA | NA | TRBJ2-7 | TRBV7-9 | TGTGCCAGCAGCCCCTCTGGATGGGAGCAGTACTTC | CASSPSGWEQYF
NA | NA | TRBJ1-6 | TRBV27 | TGTGCCAGCAGAGGGGCGGGGAATTCACCCCTCCACTTT | CASRGAGNSPLHF
NA | NA | TRBJ1-2 | TRBV20-1 | TGCAGTGCTAGATCGGGGAGAGGCTACACCTTC | CSARSGRGYTF
NA | few | TRBJ2-7 | TRBV9 | TGTGCCAGCAGCGTAGTGGAGGAGGGCGAGCAGTACTTC | CASSVVEEGEQYF
NA | NA | TRBJ1-1 | TRBV5-1 | TGCGCCAGCAGCGCGGGGCCGGACACTGAAGCTTTCTTT | CASSAGPDTEAFF
TRBD1 | once | TRBJ1-1 | TRBV6-5 | TGTGCCAGCAGACTCCGGGACAGTCACACTGAAGCTTTCTTT | CASRLRDSHTEAFF
NA | NA | TRBJ2-7 | TRBV11-2 | TGTGCCAGCAGCAAAGAGGCTATCCCCGTTCAGCAGTACTTC | CASSKEAIPVQQYF
NA | NA | TRBJ2-7 | TRBV6-1 | TGTGCCAGCTTTTCCACAGGCGAGCAGTACTTC | CASFSTGEQYF
TRBD1 | NA | TRBJ1-6 | TRBV6-5 | TGTGCCAGCAGTTCCGGGACAGCCGGAAATAATTCACCCCTCCACTTT | CASSSGTAGNNSPLHF
NA | NA | TRBJ1-6 | TRBV7-2 | TGTGCCAGCAGCCGAGACAGCCCCTCCTATAATTCACCCCTCCACTTT | CASSRDSPSYNSPLHF
NA | NA | TRBJ1-6 | TRBV5-4 | TGTGCCAGCAGCTTGGGAGCGGGTCGTGATTCACCCCTCCACTTT | CASSLGAGRDSPLHF
NA | NA | TRBJ1-5 | TRBV7-7 | TGTGCTAGCAGCTCGCAGGGGTGGGAGGTCCAGCATTTT | CASSSQGWEVQHF
NA | NA | TRBJ1-5 | TRBV28 | TGTGCCAGCAGTTCGCAGGTCGATAATCAGCCCCAGCATTTT | CASSSQVDNQPQHF
NA | few | TRBJ1-1 | TRBV28 | TGTGCCAGCAGTTCGCCGACAGGAAGGAACACTGAAGCTTTCTTT | CASSSPTGRNTEAFF
NA | NA | TRBJ2-7 | TRBV6-5 | TGTGCCAGCAGGAGCTCCTACGAGCAGTACTTC | CASRSSYEQYF
NA | NA | TRBJ1-3 | TRBV28 | TGTGCCAGCAGCCCGGACAGCTCTGGAAACACCATATATTTT | CASSPDSSGNTIYF
NA | NA | TRBJ1-5 | TRBV27 | TGTGCCCCAAGTCCCGGGACCGAGAATCAGCCCCAGCATTTT | CAPSPGTENQPQHF